What follows are 22 T cell receptor beta chains derived from one specimen sequenced in a study of T cells in Graves' hyperthyroidism and ophthalmopathy. RNA transcripts were the template for amplifying TCR beta CDR3 regions. The study used the HTBI primer set for a first-round RT-PCR of the TCR CDR3. TCRdb ran MiXCR on the multiplex PCR reads and lists one entry per CDR3 protein. The sample shows about 400,000 distinct CDR3 sequences, more than 12% of them seen only once. The material sequenced was blood. All receptors come from a young woman with Graves' hyperthyroidism.

This clonotype was seen more than once but under ten times. V is TRBV4-2 and J is TRBJ2-7, with D tentatively TRBD1 (5 bases). This CDR3 contains 14 residues. Germline CDR1 reads LGHNA; CDR2 reads YNFKEQ. The V gene lost 0 bases and the J gene lost 3 bases, with 9 bases spanning the gap. CDR3 protein: CASSQDNRNYEQYF. The CDR3 DNA reads as TGTGCCAGCAGCCAAGATAACAGGAACTACGAGCAGTACTTC.

This clonotype was detected many times. The chain has TRBV3-1 and TRBJ2-2; possible D gene TRBD2, 5 bases. This CDR3 is 15 amino acids long. Looked up from germline, CDR1 is LGHDT and CDR2 is YNNKEL (reference sequence). The V and J ends lost 6 bases and 5 bases respectively, with 16 bases between them. CDR3 residues: CASREAGVGTGELFF. DNA of the CDR3: TGTGCCAGCAGGGAGGCCGGGGTTGGGACCGGGGAGCTGTTTTTT.

This clonotype was detected ten times or more. The genes are TRBV3-1 and TRBJ2-5; TRBD2 matches at 10 bases. CDR3 length: 17 residues. Germline V gene data show CDR1 as LGHDT and CDR2 as YNNKEL (reference sequence). The J segment lost 2 bases and the V segment lost 7 bases, leaving 13 bases of the junction unmatched. This CDR3 is CASKSELGAGGQETQYF. CDR3 in DNA: TGTGCCAGCAAATCCGAGCTTGGAGCGGGAGGGCAAGAGACCCAGTACTTC.

The chain carries TRBV7-8 and TRBJ2-5; D is perhaps TRBD2 (5 bases). Per germline, CDR1 SGHVS and CDR2 FQNEAQ. The CDR3 is made up of 13 amino acids. V was cut by 2 bases and J by 4 bases, with 8 bases left in between. The CDR3 region has the DNA TGTGCCAGCAGCTTAACTAGGAGAGAGACCCAGTACTTC. Translation: CASSLTRRETQYF.

The chain links TRBV15 to TRBJ1-5; a weak D match, TRBD1 (5 bases). Germline V gives CDR1 LNHNV, CDR2 YYDKDF (reference sequence). With 0 bases removed from V and 7 bases from J, the gap between germline ends came to 10 bases. The CDR3 is 14 residues long. CDR3 protein: CATSREGVGQPQHF. Written as DNA, the CDR3 is TGTGCCACCAGCAGAGAGGGGGTCGGGCAGCCCCAGCATTTT.

In this sample, this clonotype turned up many times. CDR3 residues: CASSEYVTASTDTQYF. The CDR3 DNA reads TGTGCCAGCAGTGAATACGTCACCGCTAGCACAGATACGCAGTATTTT. This sequence joins TRBV6-1 and TRBJ2-3, with D unresolved. Germline assignment: CDR1 MNHNS and CDR2 SASEGT. V was trimmed by 2 bases and J by 0 bases, leaving 12 bases between them. There are 16 residues in the CDR3.

This clonotype was seen a few times. The V gene is TRBV10-1, the J gene TRBJ2-2, with a possible D match to TRBD1 (5 bases). Trimming left V 3 bases short and J 2 bases short, with 7 bases between. This CDR3 is 14 amino acids long. The germline CDR1 and CDR2 sequences are WNHNN and SYGVQD (reference sequence). The CDR3 sequence: CASSERTNTGELFF. CDR3 in DNA: TGCGCCAGCAGTGAACGGACAAACACCGGGGAGCTGTTTTTT.

Many counts were recorded for this clonotype. The chain employs TRBV9 and TRBJ2-7; D perhaps matches TRBD1 (5 bases). CDR3 length: 15 residues. The germline V and J ends were trimmed by 4 bases and 2 bases, with 16 bases remaining between them. CDR1 is SGDLS, CDR2 YYNGEE, per germline. In nucleotides, the CDR3 is TGTGCCAGCAGCTCCCAGGGTGGAGATCCCTACGAGCAGTACTTC. It specifies CASSSQGGDPYEQYF.

This clonotype was seen ten or more times. The chain has TRBV20-1 and TRBJ2-3, with TRBD2 as a possible D gene (6 bases). CDR1 DFQATT and CDR2 SNEGSKA come from the germline V gene (reference sequence). V lost 0 bases and J lost 4, with 14 bases in between. There are 15 residues in the CDR3. CDR3 nucleotide sequence: TGCAGTGCTAGAGATCATGGCGGGACCTCAGATACGCAGTATTTT. Translating it yields CSARDHGGTSDTQYF.

This clonotype came up a few times. This rearrangement joins TRBV9 to TRBJ2-3, with a weak D call TRBD2 (5 bases). CDR1 SGDLS and CDR2 YYNGEE come from the germline V gene. This CDR3 is 13 amino acids long. V was pared by 0 bases and J by 5 bases, with 7 bases between. CDR3: CASSVGGLDTQYF. CDR3 sequence (DNA): TGTGCCAGCAGCGTAGGAGGGTTAGATACGCAGTATTTT.

In its sample, this clonotype was seen many times. The rearrangement links TRBV7-8 to TRBJ2-7; possibly TRBD1 for D (6 bases). This CDR3 has 14 amino acids. Germline assignment: CDR1 SGHVS and CDR2 FQNEAQ. Trimming took off 2 bases at V and 3 bases at J, with 11 bases between the two ends. The CDR3 nucleotides read TGTGCCAGCAGCTTACGGGACAAACACTACGAGCAGTACTTC. It translates to CASSLRDKHYEQYF.

The chain links TRBV20-1 to TRBJ2-2; 16 bases align to TRBD2. Germline lookup yields CDR1 DFQATT and CDR2 SNEGSKA (reference sequence). The length of the CDR3 is 16 residues. V gave up 6 bases and J gave up 6 bases; unmatched junction bases: 7. The DNA of the CDR3 is TGCAGTGCCCCCCCGGGACTAGCGGGAGGGTCCGGGGAGCTGTTTTTT. It codes for CSAPPGLAGGSGELFF.

This chain connects TRBV6-1 to TRBJ2-4; 8 nucleotides agree with TRBD1. Trimming at V came to 10 bases and at J to 6 bases, leaving 11 bases not matched to a gene. This CDR3 has 14 amino acids. The germline V gene encodes CDR1 MNHNS and CDR2 SASEGT. CDR3 coding DNA: TGTGCCACCATGACAGGGGACGGGATAAACATTCAGTACTTC. Its protein is CATMTGDGINIQYF.

This clonotype turned up a few times. The J gene is TRBJ2-1, the V gene TRBV10-3; 7 bases align to TRBD2. The CDR3 is 13 amino acids. Germline CDR1 is ENHRY and CDR2 is SYGVKD. Losses at the gene ends were 7 bases for V and 8 bases for J; bases not matched to a gene: 8. CDR3 loop: CAITGAGSDEQFF. The CDR3 region has the DNA TGTGCCATCACAGGAGCGGGGTCGGATGAGCAGTTCTTC.

The chain joins TRBV28 to TRBJ2-1, with D perhaps TRBD1 (6 bases). This CDR3 has 13 residues. Germline V lookup: CDR1 MDHEN, CDR2 SYDVKM. The ends were cut back, 3 bases at V and 4 bases at J, with 7 bases in the middle. The CDR3 nucleotides read TGTGCCAGCAGTTTTGACAGGTACAATGAGCAGTTCTTC. It yields the protein CASSFDRYNEQFF. Drawing the rest from reference TRBV28 and TRBJ2-1, the complete variable domain is DVKVTQSSRYLVKRTGEKVFLECVQDMDHENMFWYRQDPGLGLRLIYFSYDVKMKEKGDIPEGYSVSREKKERFSLILESASTNQTSMYLCASSFDRYNEQFFGPGTRLTVL.

This clonotype was detected ten times or more. V gene TRBV12-3 or TRBV12-4 combines with J gene TRBJ2-1, with a possible D match to TRBD2 (6 bases). V lost 9 bases, J lost 1 base, and 13 bases lay in between. There are 14 residues in the CDR3. The CDR3 loop reads CASYPAGSYNEQFF. The DNA of the CDR3 is TGTGCCAGTTACCCGGCGGGGTCCTACAATGAGCAGTTCTTC.

This clonotype was seen many times. The chain joins TRBV6-1 to TRBJ2-1, with 12 bases lining up with TRBD2. The V and J ends lost 2 bases and 4 bases, in that order; junction bases with no gene match: 0. The CDR3 sequence is 15 residues long. Germline lookup yields CDR1 MNHNS and CDR2 SASEGT. The chain's CDR3 is CASSELAGGYNEQFF. CDR3 bases: TGTGCCAGCAGTGAACTAGCGGGAGGGTACAATGAGCAGTTCTTC.

This clonotype has a handful of counts. V is TRBV18 and J is TRBJ1-3; a possible D gene is TRBD1 (5 bases). The CDR3 extends over 15 amino acids. In germline, CDR1 is KGHSH, CDR2 LQKENI. Trimming took off 1 base at V and 0 bases at J, with 7 bases between the two ends. The CDR3 DNA sequence: TGTGCCAGCTCACCACGGGACGGCTCTGGAAACACCATATATTTT. Translation gives CASSPRDGSGNTIYF. The whole variable domain, filled in from reference TRBV18 and TRBJ1-3, reads NAGVMQNPRHLVRRRGQEARLRCSPMKGHSHVYWYRQLPEEGLKFMVYLQKENIIDESGMPKERFSAEFPKEGPSILRIQQVVRGDSAAYFCASSPRDGSGNTIYFGEGSWLTVV.

The table lists this clonotype with many counts. This rearrangement joins TRBV5-5 to TRBJ1-6, with D hard to call. CDR1 and CDR2 (germline): SGHKS, YYEKEE (reference sequence). Trimming removed 0 bases from V and 8 bases from J, with 0 bases in between. This CDR3 has 11 residues. The CDR3 DNA reads TGTGCCAGCAGCTTGGATTCACCCCTCCACTTT. Translating it yields CASSLDSPLHF.

V and J are TRBV5-6 and TRBJ2-2; 9 bases agree with TRBD2. Germline V gives CDR1 SGHDT, CDR2 YYEEEE. This CDR3 spans 16 amino acids. J lost 0 bases, V lost 4 bases, and 4 bases had no gene match. CDR3 in DNA: TGTGCCAGCAGCACATGGACTAGCGCGAACACCGGGGAGCTGTTTTTT. Amino acids: CASSTWTSANTGELFF.

This clonotype was picked up many times. DNA for the CDR3: TGCGCCAGCAGCAAAGGACAGGGCGGGACAGATACGCAGTATTTT. This sequence encodes CASSKGQGGTDTQYF. V and J are TRBV5-1 and TRBJ2-3; 8 bases are shared with TRBD1. V was pared by 4 bases and J by 3 bases, with 7 bases of the junction left unmatched. Germline assignment: CDR1 SGHRS and CDR2 YFSETQ. CDR3 size: 15 residues.

Ten or more counts support this clonotype. The chain combines TRBV5-1 with TRBJ2-1; 8 bases are a match to TRBD2. V lost 4 bases and J lost 4; bases outside the gene matches: 7. CDR1 and CDR2 from the germline V gene are SGHRS and YFSETQ. The CDR3 has 15 residues. The CDR3 loop is CASSQTSGRYNEQFF. For the CDR3, the DNA is TGCGCCAGCAGCCAAACTAGCGGTCGGTACAATGAGCAGTTCTTC.